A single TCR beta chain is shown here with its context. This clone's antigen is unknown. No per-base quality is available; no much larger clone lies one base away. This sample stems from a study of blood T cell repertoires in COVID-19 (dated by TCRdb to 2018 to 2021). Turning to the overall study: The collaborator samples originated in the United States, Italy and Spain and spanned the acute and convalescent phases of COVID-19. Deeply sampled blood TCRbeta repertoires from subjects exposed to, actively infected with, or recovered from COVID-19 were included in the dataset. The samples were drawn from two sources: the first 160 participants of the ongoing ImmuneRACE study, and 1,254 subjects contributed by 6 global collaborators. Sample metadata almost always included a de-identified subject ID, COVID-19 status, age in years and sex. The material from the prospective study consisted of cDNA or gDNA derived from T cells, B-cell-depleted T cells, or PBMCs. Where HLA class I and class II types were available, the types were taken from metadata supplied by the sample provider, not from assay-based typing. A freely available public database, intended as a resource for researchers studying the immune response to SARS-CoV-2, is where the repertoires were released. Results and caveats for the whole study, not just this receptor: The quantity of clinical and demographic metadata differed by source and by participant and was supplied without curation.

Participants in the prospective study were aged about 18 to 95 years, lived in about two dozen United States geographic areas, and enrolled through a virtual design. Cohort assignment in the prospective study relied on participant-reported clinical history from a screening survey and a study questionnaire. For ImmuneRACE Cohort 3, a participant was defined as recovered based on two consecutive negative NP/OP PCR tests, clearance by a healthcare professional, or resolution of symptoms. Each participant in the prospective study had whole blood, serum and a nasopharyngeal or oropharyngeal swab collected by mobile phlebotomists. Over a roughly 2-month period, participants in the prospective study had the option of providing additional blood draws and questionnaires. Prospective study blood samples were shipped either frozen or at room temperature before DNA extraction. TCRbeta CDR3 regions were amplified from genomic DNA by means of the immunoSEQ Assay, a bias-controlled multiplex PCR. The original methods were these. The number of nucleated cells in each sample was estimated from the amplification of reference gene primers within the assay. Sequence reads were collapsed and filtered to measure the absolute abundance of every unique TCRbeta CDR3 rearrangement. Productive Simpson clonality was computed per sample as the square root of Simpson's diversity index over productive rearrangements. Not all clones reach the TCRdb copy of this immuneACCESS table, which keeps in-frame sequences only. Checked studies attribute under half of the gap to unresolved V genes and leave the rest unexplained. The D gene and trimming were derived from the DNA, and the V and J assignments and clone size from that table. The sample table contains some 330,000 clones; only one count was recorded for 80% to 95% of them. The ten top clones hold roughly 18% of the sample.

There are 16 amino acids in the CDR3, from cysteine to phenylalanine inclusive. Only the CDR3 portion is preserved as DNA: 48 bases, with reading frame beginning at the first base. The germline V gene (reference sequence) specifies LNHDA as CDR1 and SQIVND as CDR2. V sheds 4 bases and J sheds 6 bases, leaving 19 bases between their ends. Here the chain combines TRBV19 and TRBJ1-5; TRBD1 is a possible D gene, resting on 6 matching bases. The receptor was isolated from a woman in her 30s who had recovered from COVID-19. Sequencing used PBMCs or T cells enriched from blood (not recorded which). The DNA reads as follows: TGTGCCAGTAGTACCCTGGGGGCTACCCTGTCTCAGCCCCAGCATTTT. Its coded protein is CASSTLGATLSQPQHF.